A selection of T cell receptor beta chains follows, all from one sample in a study of cytomegalovirus exposure and HLA in healthy donors. Produced via immunoSEQ multiplex PCR; TCRdb's table is partial and in-frame only. This sample yields 130,000 to 150,000 clones, of which around 85% are seen a single time; 2.9% belongs to the top ten. The sample consisted of PBMCs. All receptors derive from a woman aged 30 to 39 in good health and CMV-seronegative. Each CDR3 is given with its conserved first and last residue. The D gene is left open where the match is weak. The size field is filled for only some rows; it gives once, few, many or a size class.

NA	few	TRBV7-9	TRBJ1-2	TGTTCCAGCAGCTTAGTAGCACAGGTCTATGGCTACACCTTC	CSSSLVAQVYGYTF
NA	NA	TRBV11-2	TRBJ2-3	TGTGCCAGCAGCTTAGGGCTTCTCACAGATACGCAGTATTTT	CASSLGLLTDTQYF
NA	few	TRBV4-1	TRBJ1-1	TGCGCCAGCAGCCAACCAGGGGATATGAACACTGAAGCTTTCTTT	CASSQPGDMNTEAFF
NA	NA	TRBV7-3	TRBJ2-5	TGTGCCAGCAGCTTAAGTAGAGAAGAGACCCAGTACTTC	CASSLSREETQYF
NA	NA	TRBV27	TRBJ2-5	TGTGCCAGCAGTTTAAGGTGGGGCGGTATCGGAGAGACCCAGTACTTC	CASSLRWGGIGETQYF
TRBD1	few	TRBV6-6	TRBJ1-2	TGTGCCAGCAGGATGACAGGGGACTATGGCTACACCTTC	CASRMTGDYGYTF
TRBD1	few	TRBV5-1	TRBJ1-2	TGCGCCAGCAGCTTGGTAACAGGGGACGGCTACACCTTC	CASSLVTGDGYTF
TRBD1	once	TRBV27	TRBJ2-7	TGTGCCAGATTACTCGAGACCGGGACAGAGTCCTACGAGCAGTACTTC	CARLLETGTESYEQYF
NA	NA	TRBV27	TRBJ1-5	TGTGCCAGCAGTTTATCTCGGGGAATGCAGCCCCAGCATTTT	CASSLSRGMQPQHF
NA	NA	TRBV12-1	TRBJ1-1	TGTGCCAGCAGCCCGGGAGGGTCAGGCACTGAAGCTTTCTTT	CASSPGGSGTEAFF
TRBD1	NA	TRBV11-2	TRBJ1-1	TGTGCCAGCAGCTTGTCAGGGGGCGGCACTGAAGCTTTCTTT	CASSLSGGGTEAFF
NA	NA	TRBV4-3	TRBJ1-2	TGCGCCAGCAGCCAAGAGATTGAGTTAGTCTATGGCTACACCTTC	CASSQEIELVYGYTF
NA	NA	TRBV9	TRBJ2-2	TGTGCCAGCAGCGTAGTTTTGGGCGCCGGGGAGCTGTTTTTT	CASSVVLGAGELFF
TRBD1	NA	TRBV5-1	TRBJ2-3	TGCGCCAGCAGCTTGTGGACAGGGGCAGATACGCAGTATTTT	CASSLWTGADTQYF